A single sample gave rise to the 15 T cell receptor beta chains below, sequenced in a study of siplizumab effects on memory and regulatory T cells. Clones were read by immunoSEQ multiplex PCR, and TCRdb kept only the in-frame ones, dropping some. In the table there are around 68,000 clones, 88% of which are singletons. The sequenced sample consisted of Tregs sorted from blood. The receptors were sampled from a human donor in good health.

The V gene is TRBV4-2, the J gene TRBJ2-7; 7 bases are shared with TRBD2. The length of the CDR3 is 14 residues. Germline CDR1 is LGHNA and CDR2 is YNFKEQ. V lost 1 base to trimming and J lost 2 bases; unmatched junction nucleotides: 2. The CDR3 protein is CASSQGGRAYEQYF. The CDR3 nucleotides are TGTGCCAGCAGCCAAGGAGGGAGGGCCTACGAGCAGTACTTC.

V and J are TRBV19 and TRBJ1-2; D perhaps matches TRBD1 (6 bases). This CDR3 region has 16 residues. CDR1 is LNHDA and CDR2 is SQIVND in the germline V gene (reference sequence). V shed 4 bases and J shed 8 bases, with 23 bases lying between them. CDR3 nucleotides: TGTGCCAGTAGTACACAGAGAGACAGGATTCTAGGGGGCTACACCTTC. This gives the protein CASSTQRDRILGGYTF. The full variable domain, in which reference TRBV19 and TRBJ1-2 provide the parts outside the CDR3, is DGGITQSPKYLFRKEGQNVTLSCEQNLNHDAMYWYRQDPGQGLRLIYYSQIVNDFQKGDIAEGYSVSREKKESFPLTVTSAQKNPTAFYLCASSTQRDRILGGYTFGSGTRLTVV.

The CDR3 sequence is CSVGGGGDTQYF. DNA for the CDR3: TGCAGCGTTGGGGGGGGAGGAGATACGCAGTATTTT. The chain combines TRBV29-1 with TRBJ2-3; 7 bases agree with TRBD2. Germline values: CDR1 SQVTM, CDR2 ANQGSEA. The junction had 3 bases not matched to a gene; V was cut back by 4 bases and J by 5 bases. The CDR3 totals 12 residues.

The genes are TRBV28 and TRBJ2-1, with 11 bases fitting TRBD2. In germline, CDR1 is MDHEN, CDR2 SYDVKM. V dropped 5 bases and J dropped 15; count of bases not matched to a gene: 12. The CDR3 extends over 14 amino acids. The CDR3 sequence: CASSPLTIAGGLFF. CDR3 in DNA: TGTGCCAGCAGTCCCTTAACGATAGCGGGAGGGCTGTTCTTC.

The J gene is TRBJ2-3, the V gene TRBV6-5, with a tentative D call TRBD1 (5 bases). Germline CDR1 MNHEY, CDR2 SVGAGI. The CDR3 has 12 amino acids. Trimming removed 0 bases at V and 8 bases at J, with 6 bases between. CDR3 coding DNA: TGTGCCAGCAGTTACTCGCAGGGTACGCAGTATTTT. Its translation is CASSYSQGTQYF.

The chain has TRBV2 and TRBJ2-1; D is possibly TRBD2 (6 bases). The CDR3 consists of 17 residues. Germline V lookup: CDR1 SNHLY, CDR2 FYNNEI. Trimming removed 6 bases at V and 3 bases at J, with 21 bases between. The CDR3 region has the DNA TGTGCCAGCAGGGCAGTCCTATGGGTCGGGAGCTACAATGAGCAGTTCTTC. This gives the protein CASRAVLWVGSYNEQFF.

The chain couples TRBV12-5 to TRBJ1-3; a possible D gene is TRBD1 (5 bases). The ends were cut back, 7 bases at V and 3 bases at J, with 22 bases in the middle. This CDR3 spans 17 amino acids. Germline CDR1 LGHNT, CDR2 FRNRAP. This chain's CDR3 is CASALHVAGRLGNTIYF. Here the CDR3 DNA reads TGTGCTAGTGCCCTACACGTCGCGGGACGCCTTGGAAACACCATATATTTT.

This clone has a handful of counts. The V call is TRBV6-6, the J call TRBJ2-3; D is unresolved. Trimming took 8 bases from V and 6 from J, leaving 12 bases between them. This CDR3 spans 12 amino acids. Germline V lookup: CDR1 MNHNY, CDR2 SVGAGI (reference sequence). CDR3 nucleotide sequence: TGTGCCAGCTTGGGGTCTGCTGATACGCAGTATTTT. Residues: CASLGSADTQYF.

V and J are TRBV5-6 and TRBJ1-1; 8 nucleotides line up with TRBD1. CDR3 size: 16 residues. Germline V gene sequence: CDR1 SGHDT, CDR2 YYEEEE. With V trimmed by 4 bases and J by 1 base, 9 bases remained unmatched. In DNA, the CDR3 is TGTGCCAGCAGCCGAGACAGGGGTCGGAGGAACACTGAAGCTTTCTTT. This translates into CASSRDRGRRNTEAFF. The entire variable domain, with the rest obtained from reference TRBV5-6 and TRBJ1-1, is as follows: DAGVTQSPTHLIKTRGQQVTLRCSPKSGHDTVSWYQQALGQGPQFIFQYYEEEERQRGNFPDRFSGHQFPNYSSELNVNALLLGDSALYLCASSRDRGRRNTEAFFGQGTRLTVV.

The V call is TRBV6-1, the J call TRBJ1-2, with TRBD1 as a possible D gene (5 bases). The germline CDR1 and CDR2 sequences are MNHNS and SASEGT. The V end lost 1 base, the J end lost 3 bases, and 9 bases lay between the germline ends. The CDR3 loop spans 14 amino acids. The CDR3 DNA follows: TGTGCCAGCAGTGAAGTAGGGGCGTACTATGGCTACACCTTC. Translating gives CASSEVGAYYGYTF.

The chain couples TRBV14 to TRBJ1-2, with 7 bases matching TRBD1. V was pared by 5 bases and J by 2 bases, with 2 bases of the junction left unmatched. This CDR3 region has 13 residues. Germline values: CDR1 SGHDN, CDR2 FVKESK. CDR3 DNA sequence: TGTGCCAGCAGCGAGGGGGCCAACTATGGCTACACCTTC. Translation gives CASSEGANYGYTF.

V and J are TRBV28 and TRBJ2-1; no reliable D call. This CDR3 has 13 amino acids. CDR1 and CDR2 (germline): MDHEN, SYDVKM. The V gene lost 4 bases and the J gene lost 3 bases, with 7 bases spanning the gap. CDR3 bases: TGTGCCAGCAGTTCCTCTCACTACAATGAGCAGTTCTTC. It encodes CASSSSHYNEQFF. The complete variable domain, with remaining parts taken from reference TRBV28 and TRBJ2-1, reads DVKVTQSSRYLVKRTGEKVFLECVQDMDHENMFWYRQDPGLGLRLIYFSYDVKMKEKGDIPEGYSVSREKKERFSLILESASTNQTSMYLCASSSSHYNEQFFGPGTRLTVL.

This chain links TRBV5-1 with TRBJ2-2, with TRBD2 as a possible D gene (6 bases). The CDR3 length is 14 residues. CDR1 and CDR2 (germline): SGHRS, YFSETQ. Trimming shortened V by 5 bases and J by 0 bases, and 8 bases separated the two germline ends. For the CDR3, the DNA is TGCGCCAGCAGGGCTAGCGCGAACACCGGGGAGCTGTTTTTT. Translated, it gives CASRASANTGELFF.

This chain uses TRBV7-3 with TRBJ2-3; no reliable D call. Germline CDR1 SGHTA, CDR2 FQGTGA. This CDR3 is 13 amino acids long. Trimming took off 2 bases at V and 3 bases at J, with 6 bases between the two ends. This chain's CDR3 is CASSLSGTDTQYF. The CDR3 nucleotides read TGTGCCAGCAGCTTATCCGGAACAGATACGCAGTATTTT.

The chain employs TRBV5-4 and TRBJ2-6; perhaps TRBD1 as D (7 bases). Germline CDR1 and CDR2: SGHNT and YYREEE (reference sequence). The CDR3 is 17 amino acids. The V end lost 0 bases, the J end lost 0 bases, and 10 bases lay between the germline ends. The DNA of the CDR3 is TGTGCCAGCAGCTTGGACAGGGGACTCTCTGGGGCCAACGTCCTGACTTTC. Amino acids: CASSLDRGLSGANVLTF.